This entry features one T cell receptor (beta chain) sequence. The data belong to a study of blood T cell repertoires in COVID-19. Across the study: PBMCs, B-cell-depleted T cells, or T cells provided the cDNA or gDNA that made up the material.

There are 15 residues in the CDR3. J gave up 4 bases and V 3 bases, and 4 bases lay outside the gene matches. CDR1 is MNHNS, CDR2 SASEGT, per germline. Authors' data handling: Using reference gene primer amplification, nucleated cell counts were estimated. Clones were sequenced by immunoSEQ multiplex PCR, and TCRdb holds only the in-frame ones, with some missing. The V and J calls and clone size were taken over from that table, and D and trimming were inferred from the DNA. The sample has 150,000 to 200,000 clones, under 80% seen once. Sequencing used peripheral blood. This rearrangement joins TRBV6-1 to TRBJ2-1, with 9 bases lining up with TRBD1. The receptor was derived from a woman aged 80 or over with acute or convalescent COVID-19. The CDR3: CASSDPGQGYNEQFF. In DNA, the CDR3 is TGTGCCAGCAGTGACCCGGGACAGGGATACAATGAGCAGTTCTTC.